Listed below are T cell receptor beta chains from one sample, sequenced in a study of beta chain features in type 1 diabetes. Clones were read by immunoSEQ multiplex PCR, and TCRdb kept only the in-frame ones, dropping some. This repertoire shows about 180,000 clones, 13% found once; its top ten account for 0.62%. Sequencing input: central memory CD4+ T cells from blood. Receptors were obtained from a woman aged 18 to 35 in good health. CDR3s include the opening cysteine and the closing phenylalanine or tryptophan. Fields, in order: V gene, clone size, J gene, D gene, CDR3 DNA, CDR3 protein. The D gene is left open where the match is weak. Some rows have no size entry. The others give once, few or many, or a class for an expanded clone.

V gene: TRBV30
clone size: few
J gene: TRBJ1-4
D gene: NA
CDR3 DNA: TGTGCCTGGAGTGTTGCGGGGCTATGGAATGAAAAACTGTTTTTT
CDR3 protein: CAWSVAGLWNEKLFF

V gene: TRBV2
clone size: few
J gene: TRBJ2-3
D gene: NA
CDR3 DNA: TGTGCCAGCAGTGAAGGGGGGCGAGTCAGCACAGATACGCAGTATTTT
CDR3 protein: CASSEGGRVSTDTQYF

V gene: TRBV6-4
clone size: few
J gene: TRBJ2-1
D gene: TRBD2
CDR3 DNA: TGTGCCAGCAGGCCCCTAGCGGGAGCCTACAATGAGCAGTTCTTC
CDR3 protein: CASRPLAGAYNEQFF

V gene: TRBV5-4
clone size: few
J gene: TRBJ2-1
D gene: TRBD2
CDR3 DNA: TGTGCCAGCATCGCTAGCGGGAGGGCCTACAATGAGCAGTTCTTC
CDR3 protein: CASIASGRAYNEQFF

V gene: TRBV28
clone size: few
J gene: TRBJ2-7
D gene: TRBD2
CDR3 DNA: TGTGCCAGCAGGTCCAGACTAGCGGGATTACAGAACGAGCAGTACTTC
CDR3 protein: CASRSRLAGLQNEQYF

V gene: TRBV5-1
clone size: few
J gene: TRBJ2-2
D gene: TRBD2
CDR3 DNA: TGCGCCAGCAGCTGGACTAGCGGGAGCCCGAATGGCGGGGAGCTGTTTTTT
CDR3 protein: CASSWTSGSPNGGELFF

V gene: TRBV18
clone size: NA
J gene: TRBJ1-1
D gene: NA
CDR3 DNA: TGTGCCAGCTCACCGGGGCAGATAGAAGCTTTCTTT
CDR3 protein: CASSPGQIEAFF

V gene: TRBV4-1
clone size: NA
J gene: TRBJ2-1
D gene: NA
CDR3 DNA: TGCGCCAGCAGCCAAGAACCCCGCGGAACCTACAATGAGCAGTTCTTC
CDR3 protein: CASSQEPRGTYNEQFF

V gene: TRBV11-2
clone size: NA
J gene: TRBJ1-1
D gene: NA
CDR3 DNA: TGTGCCAGCAGCTCCGGTCGGAGAGGCACTGAAGCTTTCTTT
CDR3 protein: CASSSGRRGTEAFF

V gene: TRBV5-1
clone size: NA
J gene: TRBJ2-1
D gene: TRBD2
CDR3 DNA: TGCGCCAGCAGCCCGGGACTAGCGGGATACAATGAGCAGTTCTTC
CDR3 protein: CASSPGLAGYNEQFF

V gene: TRBV30
clone size: NA
J gene: TRBJ1-1
D gene: TRBD1
CDR3 DNA: TGTGCCTGGACTGACAGGGGGACTGAAGCTTTCTTT
CDR3 protein: CAWTDRGTEAFF

V gene: TRBV9
clone size: few
J gene: TRBJ1-5
D gene: NA
CDR3 DNA: TGTGCCAGCAGCGTAGGTAGGGGGAATCAGCCCCAGCATTTT
CDR3 protein: CASSVGRGNQPQHF

V gene: TRBV30
clone size: few
J gene: TRBJ2-7
D gene: NA
CDR3 DNA: TGTGCCTGGAGTGTCATAGGGACTGGGACCTACGAGCAGTACTTC
CDR3 protein: CAWSVIGTGTYEQYF

V gene: TRBV29-1
clone size: NA
J gene: TRBJ2-7
D gene: TRBD2
CDR3 DNA: TGCAGCGTTGGGGGACTAGCGGGATGGGAGGACGAGCAGTACTTC
CDR3 protein: CSVGGLAGWEDEQYF

V gene: TRBV5-1
clone size: NA
J gene: TRBJ2-7
D gene: NA
CDR3 DNA: TGCGCCAGCAGCATCGAGAGTGGCTACGAGCAGTACTTC
CDR3 protein: CASSIESGYEQYF

V gene: TRBV29-1
clone size: many
J gene: TRBJ2-6
D gene: NA
CDR3 DNA: TGCAGCGCCTTAAAAGGGGTGGGCTCTGGGGCCAACGTCCTGACTTTC
CDR3 protein: CSALKGVGSGANVLTF

V gene: TRBV6-5
clone size: NA
J gene: TRBJ2-6
D gene: NA
CDR3 DNA: TGTGCCAGCAGTTACTCCCCGTCCTCTGGGGCCAACGTCCTGACTTTC
CDR3 protein: CASSYSPSSGANVLTF

V gene: TRBV4-1
clone size: few
J gene: TRBJ2-7
D gene: NA
CDR3 DNA: TGTGCCAGCAGCCGACTAGGAGCGTACGAGCAGTACTTC
CDR3 protein: CASSRLGAYEQYF

V gene: TRBV7-3
clone size: few
J gene: TRBJ1-2
D gene: TRBD1
CDR3 DNA: TGTGCCAGCAGCTATGGGGGGCTGACAGGGCCTAACTATGGCTACACCTTC
CDR3 protein: CASSYGGLTGPNYGYTF

V gene: TRBV11-2
clone size: few
J gene: TRBJ2-1
D gene: TRBD2
CDR3 DNA: TGTGCCAGCAGCCTCGCCGGGACTAGCGGAATATACAATGAGCAGTTCTTC
CDR3 protein: CASSLAGTSGIYNEQFF

V gene: TRBV14
clone size: NA
J gene: TRBJ1-3
D gene: NA
CDR3 DNA: TGTGCCAGCAGCCAAGATATTATCGGAAACACCATATATTTT
CDR3 protein: CASSQDIIGNTIYF

V gene: TRBV30
clone size: NA
J gene: TRBJ1-2
D gene: NA
CDR3 DNA: TGTGCCTGGAGTGTTGGTCCAGGGCAAGGCTACACCTTC
CDR3 protein: CAWSVGPGQGYTF

V gene: TRBV15
clone size: NA
J gene: TRBJ2-6
D gene: TRBD2
CDR3 DNA: TGTGCCACCAGCACATTCCGGACTAGCGGGAGAAAATCTCTCTCTGGGGCCAACGTCCTGACTTTC
CDR3 protein: CATSTFRTSGRKSLSGANVLTF

V gene: TRBV5-4
clone size: NA
J gene: TRBJ1-2
D gene: TRBD1
CDR3 DNA: TGTGCCAGCAGACTTGGACAGGGGGCGAACTATGGCTACACCTTC
CDR3 protein: CASRLGQGANYGYTF

V gene: TRBV28
clone size: NA
J gene: TRBJ2-1
D gene: NA
CDR3 DNA: TGTGCCAGCAGCCCGGGCGGCGGGCGATACAATGAGCAGTTCTTC
CDR3 protein: CASSPGGGRYNEQFF

V gene: TRBV2
clone size: NA
J gene: TRBJ1-5
D gene: NA
CDR3 DNA: TGTGCCAGCATGGGCCAGACGCGCAATCAGCCCCAGCATTTT
CDR3 protein: CASMGQTRNQPQHF

V gene: TRBV7-2
clone size: NA
J gene: TRBJ1-1
D gene: TRBD1
CDR3 DNA: TGTGCCAGCAGACCAACAGGGGCAAACACTGAAGCTTTCTTT
CDR3 protein: CASRPTGANTEAFF

V gene: TRBV7-2
clone size: NA
J gene: TRBJ1-5
D gene: NA
CDR3 DNA: TGTGCCAGCAGCTTAGGATCGACAGTCAATCAGCCCCAGCATTTT
CDR3 protein: CASSLGSTVNQPQHF

V gene: TRBV19
clone size: NA
J gene: TRBJ1-2
D gene: NA
CDR3 DNA: TGTGCCAGTAATACGGACCCCAGGGATGGCTACACCTTC
CDR3 protein: CASNTDPRDGYTF

V gene: TRBV7-3
clone size: NA
J gene: TRBJ2-5
D gene: TRBD2
CDR3 DNA: TGTGCCAGCAGCCTAGCGGGAGAGGGAGAGACCCAGTACTTC
CDR3 protein: CASSLAGEGETQYF

V gene: TRBV7-2
clone size: NA
J gene: TRBJ2-5
D gene: TRBD1
CDR3 DNA: TGTGCCAGCAGCTACGACAGGGGGCGGGAGGAGACCCAGTACTTC
CDR3 protein: CASSYDRGREETQYF

V gene: TRBV9
clone size: few
J gene: TRBJ2-1
D gene: TRBD1
CDR3 DNA: TGTGCCAGCAGCGCCAGACAGGGTACGAATGAGCAGTTCTTC
CDR3 protein: CASSARQGTNEQFF

V gene: TRBV7-9
clone size: few
J gene: TRBJ2-1
D gene: NA
CDR3 DNA: TGTGCCAGCAGCTTAGGAGGAGGTGAGCAGTTCTTC
CDR3 protein: CASSLGGGEQFF

V gene: TRBV5-4
clone size: many
J gene: TRBJ2-5
D gene: TRBD1
CDR3 DNA: TGTGCCAGCAGCTTCCCACAGGGGGGAGAGACCCAGTACTTC
CDR3 protein: CASSFPQGGETQYF

V gene: TRBV2
clone size: few
J gene: TRBJ2-1
D gene: TRBD2
CDR3 DNA: TGTGCCAGCAGCATTGGGACTAGCCAGTTCTTC
CDR3 protein: CASSIGTSQFF

V gene: TRBV5-1
clone size: few
J gene: TRBJ1-5
D gene: NA
CDR3 DNA: TGCGCCAGCAGCTTGTTGGGAGGCAATCAGCCCCAGCATTTT
CDR3 protein: CASSLLGGNQPQHF

V gene: TRBV28
clone size: NA
J gene: TRBJ2-1
D gene: NA
CDR3 DNA: TGTGCCAGCAGACCTACCCGATCCTTCCACAATGAGCAGTTCTTC
CDR3 protein: CASRPTRSFHNEQFF

V gene: TRBV7-2
clone size: NA
J gene: TRBJ2-2
D gene: NA
CDR3 DNA: TGTGCCAGCAGCTTTTGGAGGAACACCGGGGAGCTGTTTTTT
CDR3 protein: CASSFWRNTGELFF

V gene: TRBV7-2
clone size: few
J gene: TRBJ1-5
D gene: TRBD1
CDR3 DNA: TGTGCCAGCAGCCCCCAGGGGGATCAGCCCCAGCATTTT
CDR3 protein: CASSPQGDQPQHF

V gene: TRBV30
clone size: NA
J gene: TRBJ1-2
D gene: NA
CDR3 DNA: TGTGCCTGGAAAAGGACACCAGGGGACTATGGCTACACCTTC
CDR3 protein: CAWKRTPGDYGYTF

V gene: TRBV7-2
clone size: few
J gene: TRBJ2-7
D gene: TRBD2
CDR3 DNA: TGTGCCAGCAGCCTATACAGGGGACTAGCGGTCCACGAGCAGTACTTC
CDR3 protein: CASSLYRGLAVHEQYF

V gene: TRBV6-6
clone size: NA
J gene: TRBJ1-3
D gene: TRBD1
CDR3 DNA: TGTGCCAGCAGGACAGGGTTCGGAAACACCATATATTTT
CDR3 protein: CASRTGFGNTIYF

V gene: TRBV6-1
clone size: few
J gene: TRBJ1-1
D gene: NA
CDR3 DNA: TGTGCCAGCAGTGAGGCGGGGGCCCGCCGTAACACTGAAGCTTTCTTT
CDR3 protein: CASSEAGARRNTEAFF

V gene: TRBV11-1
clone size: few
J gene: TRBJ2-1
D gene: NA
CDR3 DNA: TGTGCCAGCAGCGCGGACGGGAGCTCCTACAATGAGCAGTTCTTC
CDR3 protein: CASSADGSSYNEQFF

V gene: TRBV10-3
clone size: NA
J gene: TRBJ2-2
D gene: TRBD2
CDR3 DNA: TGTGCCATCAGTGATCCGGGGGGAGGGCCCAACACCGGGGAGCTGTTTTTT
CDR3 protein: CAISDPGGGPNTGELFF

V gene: TRBV5-1
clone size: few
J gene: TRBJ2-7
D gene: NA
CDR3 DNA: TGCGCCAGCAGCGATTACAGGTCGGAAGAGCAGTACTTC
CDR3 protein: CASSDYRSEEQYF

V gene: TRBV4-3
clone size: NA
J gene: TRBJ2-1
D gene: TRBD2
CDR3 DNA: TGCGCCAGCAGCCCGGGACTAGCGGGAGGGCCGGGGCAGTTCTTC
CDR3 protein: CASSPGLAGGPGQFF

V gene: TRBV30
clone size: few
J gene: TRBJ2-1
D gene: NA
CDR3 DNA: TGTGCCTGGAACAACGTGGTTGAGCAGTTCTTC
CDR3 protein: CAWNNVVEQFF

V gene: TRBV7-2
clone size: NA
J gene: TRBJ2-7
D gene: TRBD2
CDR3 DNA: TGTGCCAGCAGTCCCTTAGCGGGAGGGTCCTACGAGCAGTACTTC
CDR3 protein: CASSPLAGGSYEQYF

V gene: TRBV28
clone size: many
J gene: TRBJ2-2
D gene: TRBD2
CDR3 DNA: TGTGCCAGCAGTTTAAGCGGGAGGGCCTTCGCCGGGGAGCTGTTTTTT
CDR3 protein: CASSLSGRAFAGELFF

V gene: TRBV5-1
clone size: few
J gene: TRBJ2-7
D gene: NA
CDR3 DNA: TGCGCCAGCAGCGCTGGGCGAAACACCGACGAGCAGTACTTC
CDR3 protein: CASSAGRNTDEQYF